What follows are 10 T cell receptor beta chains derived from one specimen sequenced in a study of shared clonotypes between healthy human individuals. Some clones are missing from TCRdb's copy, which holds only in-frame ones; the method was immunoSEQ multiplex PCR. The profile shows about 1.5 million clones, 95% to 99% of them singletons. Sequenced material: naive CD4+ T cells sorted from blood. Subset denoted: CD45RA+ positively selected. Receptors were obtained from a man under 40 in good health.

The V call is TRBV6-5, the J call TRBJ2-1, with D possibly being TRBD2 (6 bases). Germline assignment: CDR1 MNHEY and CDR2 SVGAGI. There are 16 residues in the CDR3. Trimming shortened V by 2 bases and J by 1 base, and 12 bases separated the two germline ends. DNA of the CDR3: TGTGCCAGCAGTTACGGTCGGGAGAGGTCCTACAATGAGCAGTTCTTC. Its translation is CASSYGRERSYNEQFF.

This sequence joins TRBV18 and TRBJ1-2, with 10 bases fitting TRBD1. Germline assignment: CDR1 KGHSH and CDR2 LQKENI. There are 15 residues in the CDR3. The V segment lost 5 bases and the J segment 2 bases; nucleotides outside the gene matches: 5. DNA of the CDR3: TGTGCCAGCTCAACCCGGACAGGGGGGAACTATGGCTACACCTTC. Translation gives CASSTRTGGNYGYTF.

On this clone itself: The same CDR3 also results from other DNA sequences found in this sample. This chain links TRBV19 with TRBJ1-2, with D uncertain. Per the germline V gene, CDR1 is LNHDA and CDR2 is SQIVND (reference sequence). This CDR3 contains 12 residues. Trimming stripped 7 bases from V and 3 bases from J, with 9 bases between. The CDR3 region has the DNA TGTGCCAGTAAGAGGGTGGACTATGGCTACACCTTC. Translation gives CASKRVDYGYTF. Together with reference TRBV19 and TRBJ1-2, the CDR3 gives the full variable domain: DGGITQSPKYLFRKEGQNVTLSCEQNLNHDAMYWYRQDPGQGLRLIYYSQIVNDFQKGDIAEGYSVSREKKESFPLTVTSAQKNPTAFYLCASKRVDYGYTFGSGTRLTVV.

This clone has only one observation. The J gene is TRBJ2-4, the V gene TRBV29-1; 9 bases line up with TRBD2. This CDR3 comprises 14 residues. The V segment lost 4 bases and the J segment 4 bases; nucleotides outside the gene matches: 5. Germline V gene sequence: CDR1 SQVTM, CDR2 ANQGSEA. The DNA for the CDR3 is TGCAGCGTTGTTAGCGGGAGAGGAAAAAACATTCAGTACTTC. This gives the protein CSVVSGRGKNIQYF.

The chain has TRBV5-1 and TRBJ2-7; 8 bases are a match to TRBD1. There are 15 residues in the CDR3. V lost 0 bases, J lost 3 bases, and 5 bases stayed unmatched. Germline V gene data show CDR1 as SGHRS and CDR2 as YFSETQ. Written as DNA, the CDR3 is TGCGCCAGCAGCTTGGAGGGACAGGACCTCTACGAGCAGTACTTC. It specifies CASSLEGQDLYEQYF.

The J gene is TRBJ2-5, the V gene TRBV5-4; tentatively, D is TRBD1 (5 bases). Germline CDR1 reads SGHNT; CDR2 reads YYREEE (reference sequence). This CDR3 is 13 amino acids long. With 4 bases removed from V and 1 base from J, the gap between germline ends came to 8 bases. CDR3 DNA sequence: TGTGCCAGCAGCCAGGACACCCAAGAGACCCAGTACTTC. This encodes CASSQDTQETQYF.

V and J are TRBV2 and TRBJ1-5; D gene ambiguous. Germline V gene lookup returns CDR1 SNHLY and CDR2 FYNNEI. Trimming cost V 3 bases and J 7 bases, with 7 bases left between them. The CDR3 extends over 12 amino acids. The CDR3 is CASSDNTQPQHF. The CDR3, as DNA: TGTGCCAGCAGTGACAACACCCAGCCCCAGCATTTT.

Only one count was recorded for this clone. This sequence joins TRBV5-1 and TRBJ2-3, with D unclear. Trimming removed 5 bases at V and 2 bases at J, with 3 bases between. This CDR3 has 11 amino acids. Germline CDR1 reads SGHRS; CDR2 reads YFSETQ. The CDR3 DNA sequence: TGCGCCAGCAGGGACACAGATACGCAGTATTTT. The encoded protein is CASRDTDTQYF.

This chain joins TRBV9 and TRBJ2-5, with D perhaps TRBD2 (6 bases). CDR3 length equals 15 residues. Trimming took 4 bases from V and 3 from J, leaving 16 bases between them. Per the germline V gene, CDR1 is SGDLS and CDR2 is YYNGEE. In nucleotides, the CDR3 is TGTGCCAGCAGCTCACAGCCCACGGGAGAAGAGACCCAGTACTTC. This sequence encodes CASSSQPTGEETQYF. Full variable domain (missing parts from reference TRBV9 and TRBJ2-5): DSGVTQTPKHLITATGQRVTLRCSPRSGDLSVYWYQQSLDQGLQFLIQYYNGEERAKGNILERFSAQQFPDLHSELNLSSLELGDSALYFCASSSQPTGEETQYFGPGTRLLVL.

This chain joins TRBV5-6 and TRBJ1-5; D is unresolved. This CDR3 is built from 15 residues. V was clipped by 5 bases and J by 4 bases, with 16 bases between them. Germline loops: CDR1 SGHDT, CDR2 YYEEEE. Here the CDR3 reads CASSPMSGPNQPQHF. The CDR3 DNA sequence: TGTGCCAGCAGTCCGATGAGTGGACCTAATCAGCCCCAGCATTTT.